These 29 T cell receptor beta chains came from one sample sequenced in a study of vaccination effects on CD4 cells after COVID-19. Antigen-specific CD4+ T cells were expanded with viral peptide pools in the ViraFEST assay before sequencing. Cultured cells yielded isolated CD4+ T cells after 10 days. Infection with SARS-CoV-2 occurred in the person between March and December 2020, and PCR confirmed it. No antigens are known for them. The method was immunoSEQ multiplex PCR; TCRdb's version includes in-frame clones alone and lacks a portion of them. In the table there are about 45,000 clones, 60% to 75% of which are singletons. Sequenced here: CD4+ T cells from PBMCs cultured with a peptide pool, sampled before COVID-19 vaccination. These receptors came from a human donor who had a prior SARS-CoV-2 infection.

This chain links TRBV9 with TRBJ2-3; TRBD1 might be the D (6 bases). This CDR3 region has 15 residues. Trimming pared 2 bases from V and 1 base from J, leaving 11 bases between. CDR1 and CDR2 (germline): SGDLS, YYNGEE. The CDR3 here is CASSVRGLGTDTQYF. CDR3 DNA sequence: TGTGCCAGCAGCGTCAGGGGTCTGGGCACAGATACGCAGTATTTT.

The chain uses TRBV6-1 and TRBJ2-7, with 11 positions matching TRBD2. CDR3 length: 18 residues. V dropped 1 base and J dropped 1; count of bases not matched to a gene: 9. CDR1 is MNHNS, CDR2 SASEGT, per germline. CDR3 sequence (DNA): TGTGCCAGCAGTGAAGTTGTGGGGGGACTAGCGGCATCCTACGAGCAGTACTTC. It specifies CASSEVVGGLAASYEQYF.

The chain couples TRBV20-1 to TRBJ2-7; no clear D gene. The germline CDR1 and CDR2 sequences are DFQATT and SNEGSKA (reference sequence). The CDR3 runs 11 residues. Between the trimmed V and J ends, which lost 4 bases and 3 bases, there was a span of 7 bases. CDR3 sequence reads: CSATTGYEQYF. As DNA, the CDR3 is TGCAGTGCTACGACGGGCTACGAGCAGTACTTC.

This clone came up a few times. The chain combines TRBV18 with TRBJ1-3; D is possibly TRBD1 (6 bases). CDR1 is KGHSH and CDR2 is LQKENI in the germline V gene. V was pared by 6 bases and J by 4 bases, with 13 bases between. The CDR3 is made up of 14 amino acids. The CDR3, as DNA: TGTGCCAGCTCTCAGGGGACGGCCGGAAACACCATATATTTT. It is translated as CASSQGTAGNTIYF.

This chain joins TRBV4-3 and TRBJ2-3; D gene ambiguous. Germline-derived CDR1 and CDR2 are LGHNA and YSLEER. The CDR3 runs 12 residues. Trimming took 0 bases from V and 5 from J, leaving 3 bases between them. The CDR3, as DNA: TGCGCCAGCAGCCAAGACGGAGATACGCAGTATTTT. It specifies CASSQDGDTQYF.

This clone was counted between two and nine times. The chain couples TRBV5-6 to TRBJ2-5; no firm D call. Germline V gene data show CDR1 as SGHDT and CDR2 as YYEEEE. The CDR3 sequence is 11 residues long. The V end was cut by 5 bases, the J end by 5 bases, with 7 bases between. The CDR3 protein is CASSDRETQYF. CDR3 DNA: TGTGCCAGCAGTGATCGGGAGACCCAGTACTTC.

V is TRBV2 and J is TRBJ1-4; 8 nucleotides align to TRBD1. Germline CDR1 SNHLY, CDR2 FYNNEI. The CDR3 spans 15 residues. V lost 3 bases, J lost 1 base, and 1 base stayed unmatched. In DNA, the CDR3 is TGTGCCAGCAGTGAGGACAGGGTAACTAATGAAAAACTGTTTTTT. Its translation: CASSEDRVTNEKLFF.

The genes are TRBV10-3 and TRBJ1-4, with D possibly TRBD1 on 5 matching bases. Germline assignment: CDR1 ENHRY and CDR2 SYGVKD. The CDR3 consists of 12 residues. The V end lost 2 bases, the J end lost 7 bases, and 5 bases lay between the germline ends. In DNA form, the CDR3 reads TGTGCCATCAGTGAGAGGGGTGAAAAACTGTTTTTT. This gives the protein CAISERGEKLFF.

This clone was observed a few times. J is TRBJ1-2 and V is TRBV2; tentative D call: TRBD1 (6 bases). Trimming pared 2 bases from V and 4 bases from J, leaving 14 bases between. Germline V gene data show CDR1 as SNHLY and CDR2 as FYNNEI. The CDR3 has 15 amino acids. CDR3 DNA: TGTGCCAGCAGTGAAACCAGGGGCCAGGGCTATGGCTACACCTTC. Amino acids: CASSETRGQGYGYTF.

The chain joins TRBV24-1 to TRBJ1-1, with a weak D call TRBD1 (5 bases). V dropped 1 base and J dropped 4 bases, with 18 bases sitting between them. Germline-derived CDR1 and CDR2 are KGHDR and SFDVKD. This CDR3 is 17 amino acids long. The CDR3 loop is CATSDFVLRGKGTEAFF. The DNA of the CDR3 is TGTGCCACCAGTGATTTTGTGTTGAGGGGTAAAGGCACTGAAGCTTTCTTT.

The V call is TRBV7-3, the J call TRBJ2-3; D remains unclear. Trimming took off 4 bases at V and 0 bases at J, with 5 bases between the two ends. This CDR3 region has 13 residues. Germline-derived CDR1 and CDR2 are SGHTA and FQGTGA. The CDR3 reads CASSSTSTDTQYF. The DNA for the CDR3 is TGTGCCAGCAGCTCCACTAGCACAGATACGCAGTATTTT.

The V and J genes are TRBV7-2 and TRBJ2-5, with 7 bases fitting TRBD2. The CDR3 has 15 amino acids. Per germline, CDR1 SGHTA and CDR2 FQGNSA. After removal of 8 bases from V and 2 bases from J, the junction contained 11 bases not matched to a gene. This CDR3 reads CASRRPGGVQETQYF. The CDR3 bases are TGTGCCAGCCGGAGACCGGGAGGAGTACAAGAGACCCAGTACTTC.

The CDR3 loop reads CASGPWTEGQYF. As DNA, the CDR3 is TGTGCTAGTGGCCCCTGGACAGAGGGGCAGTACTTC. The V call is TRBV12-5, the J call TRBJ2-7, with D possibly matching TRBD1 (6 bases). Trimming took off 6 bases at V and 9 bases at J, with 15 bases between the two ends. The germline V gene has CDR1 LGHNT and CDR2 FRNRAP. The CDR3 is 12 residues long.

This clone has more than one count but fewer than ten. This chain links TRBV6-1 with TRBJ2-7, with unresolved D. CDR3 length: 14 residues. Trimming cost V 1 base and J 9 bases, with 16 bases left between them. CDR1 is MNHNS and CDR2 is SASEGT in the germline V gene. DNA of the CDR3: TGTGCCAGCAGTGAAGGGATAGGGTACGTCGTGCAGTACTTC. This translates into CASSEGIGYVVQYF.

The V gene is TRBV2, the J gene TRBJ1-2; D unresolved. Germline lookup yields CDR1 SNHLY and CDR2 FYNNEI. V lost 4 bases, J lost 5 bases, and 14 bases lay in between. This CDR3 spans 14 amino acids. CDR3 amino acids: CASSGSNKVYGYTF. DNA for the CDR3: TGTGCCAGCAGTGGATCGAACAAAGTATATGGCTACACCTTC.

This clone has more than one count but fewer than ten. The V gene is TRBV2, the J gene TRBJ1-1, with no clear D. The CDR3 length is 14 residues. Germline CDR1 is SNHLY and CDR2 is FYNNEI. V lost 2 bases to trimming and J lost 1 base, with 8 bases between them. CDR3 region: CASSEIRENTEAFF. CDR3 nucleotide sequence: TGTGCCAGCAGTGAAATACGGGAGAACACTGAAGCTTTCTTT.

This chain connects TRBV6-5 to TRBJ1-5; no clear D. With 2 bases removed from V and 3 bases from J, the gap between germline ends came to 5 bases. CDR3 length: 13 residues. The germline gives CDR1 MNHEY, CDR2 SVGAGI. CDR3 sequence (DNA): TGTGCCAGCAGTTACAGCTACAATCAGCCCCAGCATTTT. This sequence encodes CASSYSYNQPQHF.

V gene TRBV5-1 combines with J gene TRBJ2-7; 7 nucleotides match TRBD2. This CDR3 spans 15 amino acids. V was pared by 2 bases and J by 7 bases, with 12 bases of the junction left unmatched. In germline, CDR1 is SGHRS, CDR2 YFSETQ. The DNA of the CDR3 is TGCGCCAGCAGCTTCGGGGGGAGCATCGGTAGGGAGCAGTACTTC. This gives the protein CASSFGGSIGREQYF. Variable domain in full (rest from reference TRBV5-1 and TRBJ2-7): KAGVTQTPRYLIKTRGQQVTLSCSPISGHRSVSWYQQTPGQGLQFLFEYFSETQRNKGNFPGRFSGRQFSNSRSEMNVSTLELGDSALYLCASSFGGSIGREQYFGPGTRLTVT.

The rearrangement uses TRBV18 and TRBJ1-2; D call uncertain. From germline, CDR1 is KGHSH and CDR2 LQKENI. The CDR3 has 13 residues. V was pared by 1 base and J by 4 bases, with 7 bases between. The CDR3 DNA is TGTGCCAGCTCACCACAGGATGCCTATGGCTACACCTTC. Its protein product is CASSPQDAYGYTF.

This chain uses TRBV6-5 with TRBJ1-5, with a tentative D call TRBD1 (5 bases). Trimming removed 8 bases from V and 3 bases from J, with 14 bases in between. In germline, CDR1 is MNHEY, CDR2 SVGAGI. The CDR3 length is 14 residues. CDR3 sequence reads: CASHPGTNNQPQHF. CDR3 DNA: TGTGCCAGCCACCCCGGGACTAACAATCAGCCCCAGCATTTT.

The chain carries TRBV28 and TRBJ2-3, with 11 bases fitting TRBD2. The CDR3 contains 17 residues. V lost 5 bases, J lost 2 bases, and 9 bases stayed unmatched. Germline values: CDR1 MDHEN, CDR2 SYDVKM. CDR3 sequence: CASSTPWGLADTDTQYF. CDR3 coding DNA: TGTGCCAGCAGTACCCCTTGGGGACTAGCGGACACAGATACGCAGTATTTT.

In this sample, this clone turned up a few times. J is TRBJ1-5 and V is TRBV18; tentative D call: TRBD1 (6 bases). V was trimmed by 2 bases and J by 6 bases, leaving 17 bases between them. Germline V lookup: CDR1 KGHSH, CDR2 LQKENI. There are 16 residues in the CDR3. CDR3: CASSPTFGGSGQPQHF. CDR3 sequence (DNA): TGTGCCAGCTCACCAACCTTCGGGGGCAGCGGTCAGCCCCAGCATTTT.

The V and J genes are TRBV7-8 and TRBJ2-5, with 13 bases matching TRBD2. The CDR3 is 18 amino acids. Germline V gives CDR1 SGHVS, CDR2 FQNEAQ. V was clipped by 1 base and J by 5 bases; unmatched bases: 10. CDR3 region: CASSLGVTSGRAGETQYF. The CDR3 DNA reads as TGTGCCAGCAGCTTAGGAGTAACTAGCGGGAGGGCCGGTGAGACCCAGTACTTC.

The chain has TRBV6-1 and TRBJ2-7; 11 bases fit TRBD2. Germline trimming cut 3 bases from V and 2 bases from J; bases unmatched to any gene: 9. Germline lookup yields CDR1 MNHNS and CDR2 SASEGT. The CDR3 sequence is 17 residues long. Written as DNA, the CDR3 is TGTGCCAGCAGTGATGCATTCGGGACTAGCGGAACCTACGAGCAGTACTTC. Amino acid sequence: CASSDAFGTSGTYEQYF.

The chain uses TRBV3-1 (or the pseudogene TRBV3-2) and TRBJ2-7, with 8 bases that match TRBD1. The junction had 26 bases not matched to a gene; V was cut back by 0 bases and J by 10 bases. CDR3 size: 20 residues. Germline loops: CDR1 LGHDT, CDR2 YNNKEL (reference sequence). CDR3 sequence: CASSQEPGQGRSFTPTNQYF. CDR3 in DNA: TGTGCCAGCAGCCAAGAGCCAGGACAGGGCCGATCTTTCACTCCTACGAATCAGTACTTC.

The chain carries TRBV19 and TRBJ1-1; D is ambiguous. CDR1 is LNHDA, CDR2 SQIVND, per germline (reference sequence). Trimming removed 9 bases at V and 11 bases at J, with 16 bases between. The CDR3 is 11 amino acids. The CDR3 region is CASIGRFKAFF. For the CDR3, the DNA is TGTGCCAGCATCGGGAGGTTCAAGGCTTTCTTT.

This sequence joins TRBV7-6 and TRBJ2-7; 10 bases are shared with TRBD2. The CDR3 totals 15 residues. Germline trimming cut 5 bases from V and 4 bases from J; bases unmatched to any gene: 8. Per germline, CDR1 SGHVS and CDR2 FNYEAQ. This chain's CDR3 is CASSPRASGSYEQYF. CDR3 sequence (DNA): TGTGCCAGCAGCCCCCGGGCTAGCGGGAGTTACGAGCAGTACTTC.

The rearrangement links TRBV7-9 to TRBJ1-2; no firm D call. This CDR3 spans 15 amino acids. The germline V gene has CDR1 SEHNR and CDR2 FQNEAQ (reference sequence). Trimming shortened V by 3 bases and J by 2 bases, and 13 bases separated the two germline ends. CDR3 bases: TGTGCCAGCAGCTTGACCCACGGTCCCAACTATGGCTACACCTTC. It codes for CASSLTHGPNYGYTF.

In its sample, this clone was seen a few times. The rearrangement joins TRBV19 to TRBJ1-1; tentatively, D is TRBD1 (5 bases). V dropped 4 bases and J dropped 1 base, with 13 bases sitting between them. The CDR3 runs 15 residues. CDR1 is LNHDA, CDR2 SQIVND, per germline (reference sequence). Here the CDR3 DNA reads TGTGCCAGTAGTACCCGGGGGGTGGGGAACACTGAAGCTTTCTTT. Residues: CASSTRGVGNTEAFF.